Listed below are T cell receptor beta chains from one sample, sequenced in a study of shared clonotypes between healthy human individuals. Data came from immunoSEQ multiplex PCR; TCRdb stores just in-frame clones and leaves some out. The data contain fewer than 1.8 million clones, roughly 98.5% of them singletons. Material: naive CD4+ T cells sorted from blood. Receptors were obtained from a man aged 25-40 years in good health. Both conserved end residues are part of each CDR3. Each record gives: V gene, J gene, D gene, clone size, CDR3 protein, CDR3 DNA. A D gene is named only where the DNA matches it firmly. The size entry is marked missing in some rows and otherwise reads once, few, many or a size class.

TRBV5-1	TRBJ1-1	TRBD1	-	CASSTTGFGTEAFF	TGCGCCAGCAGCACGACAGGGTTCGGCACTGAAGCTTTCTTT
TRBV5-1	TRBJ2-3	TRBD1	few	CASSPGTVTDTQYF	TGCGCCAGCAGCCCCGGGACAGTCACAGATACGCAGTATTTT
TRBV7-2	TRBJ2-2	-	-	CASSRGHILQTGELFF	TGTGCCAGCAGCCGGGGACATATCCTCCAAACCGGGGAGCTGTTTTTT
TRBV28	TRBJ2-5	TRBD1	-	CASSLHPGQGPTSQYF	TGTGCCAGCAGTTTACATCCAGGACAGGGTCCAACGTCCCAGTACTTC
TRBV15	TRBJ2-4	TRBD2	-	CATSRDRGRAVIQYF	TGTGCCACCAGCAGAGATCGGGGGAGGGCCGTCATTCAGTACTTC
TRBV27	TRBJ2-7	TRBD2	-	CASSLFLGGPHEQYF	TGTGCCAGCAGTTTATTTCTGGGAGGGCCTCACGAGCAGTACTTC
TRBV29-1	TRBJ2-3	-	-	CSGMRDTQYF	TGCAGCGGGATGAGGGATACGCAGTATTTT
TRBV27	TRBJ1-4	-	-	CASSLSAQTNEKLFF	TGTGCCAGCAGTTTATCTGCCCAAACTAATGAAAAACTGTTTTTT
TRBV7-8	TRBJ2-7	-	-	CASSLAMIASTYEQYF	TGTGCCAGCAGCTTAGCGATGATAGCTTCCACCTACGAGCAGTACTTC
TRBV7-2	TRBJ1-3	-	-	CASSLDFLRGNTIYF	TGTGCCAGCAGCTTAGATTTCCTACGTGGAAACACCATATATTTT
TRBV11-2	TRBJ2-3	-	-	CASSLMGPTTDTQYF	TGTGCCAGCAGCTTAATGGGCCCCACCACAGATACGCAGTATTTT
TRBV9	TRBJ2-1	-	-	CASSVVAASPYNEQFF	TGTGCCAGCAGCGTAGTTGCGGCTTCGCCCTACAATGAGCAGTTCTTC
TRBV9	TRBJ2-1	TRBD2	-	CASSVVSGPHYNEQFF	TGTGCCAGCAGCGTAGTTAGCGGGCCTCACTACAATGAGCAGTTCTTC
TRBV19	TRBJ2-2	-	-	CASSTQGFSNTGELFF	TGTGCCAGTAGTACCCAGGGTTTCAGTAACACCGGGGAGCTGTTTTTT
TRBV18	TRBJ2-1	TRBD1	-	CASSPRDRKVF	TGTGCCAGCTCACCACGGGACAGAAAGGTCTTC
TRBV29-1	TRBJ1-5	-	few	CSALQPPGGQHF	TGCAGCGCGCTACAACCACCCGGGGGCCAGCATTTT
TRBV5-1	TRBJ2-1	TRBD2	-	CASSLGLAGGNEQFF	TGCGCCAGCAGCTTGGGTTTAGCGGGAGGGAATGAGCAGTTCTTC
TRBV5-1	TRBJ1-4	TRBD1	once	CASSLAGTENEKLFF	TGCGCCAGCAGCTTGGCCGGGACAGAGAATGAAAAACTGTTTTTT
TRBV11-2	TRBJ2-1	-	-	CASRPTGNDEQFF	TGTGCCAGCAGGCCTACAGGGAATGATGAGCAGTTCTTC
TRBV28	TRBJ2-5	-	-	CASMETPQAAQETQYF	TGTGCCAGCATGGAGACCCCTCAAGCGGCACAAGAGACCCAGTACTTC
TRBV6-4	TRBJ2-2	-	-	CASSAEVLPTGELFF	TGTGCCAGCAGTGCGGAGGTCTTACCTACCGGGGAGCTGTTTTTT
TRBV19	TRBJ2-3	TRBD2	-	CASSTPGLGLAGGMYTQYF	TGTGCCAGTAGTACTCCGGGACTGGGACTAGCGGGGGGCATGTATACGCAGTATTTT
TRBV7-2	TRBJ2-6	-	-	CASSQEVFGANVLTF	TGTGCCAGCAGCCAAGAGGTCTTTGGGGCCAACGTCCTGACTTTC
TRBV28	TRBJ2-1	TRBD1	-	CASRLMDRPNEQFF	TGTGCCAGCAGACTCATGGACAGGCCCAATGAGCAGTTCTTC
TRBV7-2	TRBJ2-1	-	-	CASSPRGSPLIF	TGTGCCAGCAGCCCTCGGGGCTCGCCTTTAATCTTC
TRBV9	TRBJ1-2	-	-	CASSDGSSYGYTF	TGTGCCAGCAGTGACGGATCTTCCTATGGCTACACCTTC
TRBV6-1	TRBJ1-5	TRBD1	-	CASRKDREPSQPQHF	TGTGCCAGCAGAAAAGACAGGGAGCCGTCTCAGCCCCAGCATTTT
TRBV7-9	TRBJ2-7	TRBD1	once	CASSQLGDSSRIEQYF	TGTGCCAGCAGCCAACTCGGGGACAGTTCAAGAATCGAGCAGTACTTC
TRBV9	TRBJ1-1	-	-	CASSELGKRRAFF	TGTGCCAGCAGCGAGCTGGGGAAACGGAGAGCTTTCTTT
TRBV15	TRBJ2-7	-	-	CATSRDIGGVSYEQYF	TGTGCCACCAGCAGAGATATCGGGGGTGTCTCCTACGAGCAGTACTTC
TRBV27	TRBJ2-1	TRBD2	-	CASSLMLAGYSYNEQFF	TGTGCCAGCAGTTTAATGCTAGCGGGATACTCCTACAATGAGCAGTTCTTC
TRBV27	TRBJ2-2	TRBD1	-	CASDDRGEWYTGELFF	TGTGCCAGCGACGACAGGGGGGAGTGGTACACCGGGGAGCTGTTTTTT
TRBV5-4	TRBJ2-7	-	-	CASNPKGAYEQYF	TGTGCCAGCAACCCCAAGGGGGCCTACGAGCAGTACTTC
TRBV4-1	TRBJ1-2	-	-	CASSHQPKVGGRGRNIYGYTF	TGCGCCAGCAGCCACCAGCCCAAGGTCGGGGGGCGCGGGCGGAATATCTATGGCTACACCTTC
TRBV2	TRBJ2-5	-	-	CASSEGQVGETQYF	TGTGCCAGCAGTGAAGGACAGGTGGGGGAGACCCAGTACTTC
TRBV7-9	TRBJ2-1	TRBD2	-	CASSLRRTSGRSTYNEQFF	TGTGCCAGCAGCCTCCGTCGGACTAGCGGGAGATCAACCTACAATGAGCAGTTCTTC